This T cell receptor (beta chain) comes out of a study of shared clonotypes between healthy human individuals. Germline values: CDR1 SNHLY, CDR2 FYNNEI. This CDR3 spans 13 amino acids. Study findings and constraints: Tissues were not sampled, only blood, and their repertoires likely differ.

As concerns this clone: Antigen specificity is unknown.

Data came from immunoSEQ multiplex PCR; TCRdb stores just in-frame clones and leaves some out. Counted here are 470,000 or so clones, approximately 80% occurring once; the ten biggest clones make up about 12%. Source material: PBMCs. The chain is built from TRBV2 and TRBJ2-5, with 8 bases lining up with TRBD1. The J call is doubtful: the DNA matches TRBJ2-7 better. The sequence was obtained from a woman aged 40 to 55 in good health. Some clones in this sample may be carry-over from other donors' samples. CDR3 loop: CASSGRGLDEQYF. CDR3 in DNA: TGTGCCAGCAGCGGCAGGGGGCTTGACGAGCAGTACTTC.